This is a list of T cell receptor beta chains from one sample in a study of OX40 agonist ivuxolimab in advanced cancers. Clones were read by immunoSEQ multiplex PCR, and TCRdb kept only the in-frame ones, dropping some. The sample lists roughly 50,000 clones, around 90% seen once, with 11% in the top ten. Sequencing used CD4+ or CD8+ T cells sorted from blood, obtained in a trial of the OX40 agonist ivuxolimab. Receptors were obtained from an adult with an advanced solid tumor such as melanoma, head and neck, liver or kidney cancer. Both conserved end residues are part of each CDR3. A D gene is named only where the DNA matches it firmly. Some rows mark clone size as missing; the rest say once, few, many or name a class of expanded clone.

TRBJ2-3,TRBV11-3,.,.,TGTGCCAGCAGCTTAAGGGGTTGGGGAGATACGCAGTATTTT,CASSLRGWGDTQYF
TRBJ1-1,TRBV6-1,.,.,TGTGCCAGCAGTGAAGGGAGGAACACTGAAGCTTTCTTT,CASSEGRNTEAFF
TRBJ2-1,TRBV5-4,.,.,TGTGCCAGCAGCTGGGAACCGATGGCTGAGCAGTTCTTC,CASSWEPMAEQFF
TRBJ2-1,TRBV15,.,TRBD2,TGTGCCACCAGCAGAGATCGAGCGGGGCGAAACAATGAGCAGTTCTTC,CATSRDRAGRNNEQFF
TRBJ2-3,TRBV19,once,.,TGTGCCAGTAGTGTATACATCCGGGACATTGATAGCACAGATACGCAGTATTTT,CASSVYIRDIDSTDTQYF
TRBJ1-2,TRBV29-1,few,TRBD1,TGCAGCGTTGAAGATTCAGAGACAGGGTCCGACTATGGCTACACCTTC,CSVEDSETGSDYGYTF
TRBJ2-1,TRBV7-6,.,.,TGTGCCAGCAGCTTCGCCGCCAATGAGCAGTTCTTC,CASSFAANEQFF
TRBJ2-6,TRBV28,once,.,TGTGCCAGCAGTCCCACCTACAGGGCCTCTGGGGCCAACGTCCTGACTTTC,CASSPTYRASGANVLTF
TRBJ1-1,TRBV28,.,TRBD1,TGTGCCAGCAGTTTGGGACAGGGCCTCATGAACACTGAAGCTTTCTTT,CASSLGQGLMNTEAFF
TRBJ1-1,TRBV6-5,.,.,TGTGCCAGCAGTTACGCCGCCCTGAACACTGAAGCTTTCTTT,CASSYAALNTEAFF
TRBJ2-1,TRBV5-4,.,TRBD1,TGTGCCAGCAGCTTCCTCGGGACAGCCTCCTACAATGAGCAGTTCTTC,CASSFLGTASYNEQFF
TRBJ1-5,TRBV4-1,.,.,TGCGCCAGCAGCCCGAAAGGGGGGGATCAGCCCCAGCATTTT,CASSPKGGDQPQHF
TRBJ2-7,TRBV7-3,once,TRBD1,TGTGCCAGCAGCTTCGGGTCGACCGGGACAGGGTATCACGAGCAGTACTTC,CASSFGSTGTGYHEQYF